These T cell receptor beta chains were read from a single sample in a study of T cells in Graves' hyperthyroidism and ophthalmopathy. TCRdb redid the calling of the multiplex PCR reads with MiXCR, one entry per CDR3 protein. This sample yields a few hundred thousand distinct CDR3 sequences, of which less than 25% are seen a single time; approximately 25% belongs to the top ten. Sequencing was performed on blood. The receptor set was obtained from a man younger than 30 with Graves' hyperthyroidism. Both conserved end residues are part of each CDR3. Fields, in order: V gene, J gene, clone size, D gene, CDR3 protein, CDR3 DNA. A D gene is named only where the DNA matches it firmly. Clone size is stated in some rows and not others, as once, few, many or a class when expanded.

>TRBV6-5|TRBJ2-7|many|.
CARRSILPYEQYF
TGTGCCAGGAGATCGATCCTCCCCTACGAGCAGTACTTC
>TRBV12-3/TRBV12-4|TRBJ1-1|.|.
CASSLPGSGAEAFF
TGTGCCAGCAGTCTCCCGGGCAGTGGGGCCGAAGCTTTCTTT
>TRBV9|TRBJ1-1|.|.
CASSVDFGTEAFF
TGTGCCAGCAGCGTAGATTTTGGGACTGAAGCTTTCTTT
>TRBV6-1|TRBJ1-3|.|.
CASSEAGRVGNTIYF
TGTGCCAGCAGTGAAGCAGGGCGGGTAGGAAACACCATATATTTT
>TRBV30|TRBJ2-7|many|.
CAWDYGTYGQYF
TGTGCCTGGGACTACGGGACTTATGGGCAGTACTTC
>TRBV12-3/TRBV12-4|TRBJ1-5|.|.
CASSQIGLASNQPQHF
TGTGCCAGCAGCCAAATAGGGCTTGCGAGCAATCAGCCCCAGCATTTT
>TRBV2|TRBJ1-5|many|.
CASSEGNRDSNQPQHF
TGTGCCAGCAGTGAGGGGAATAGGGACTCCAATCAGCCCCAGCATTTT
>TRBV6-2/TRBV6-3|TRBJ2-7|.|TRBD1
CASRGGTGTYEQYF
TGTGCCAGCAGAGGTGGGACAGGGACCTACGAGCAGTACTTC
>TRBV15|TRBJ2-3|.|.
CATSGMTSTDTQYF
TGTGCCACCAGCGGAATGACTAGCACAGATACGCAGTATTTT
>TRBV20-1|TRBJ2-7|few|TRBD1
CSARGQGPTEFYEQYF
TGCAGTGCTAGAGGACAGGGGCCCACTGAGTTCTACGAGCAGTACTTC
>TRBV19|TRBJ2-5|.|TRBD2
CASSIGRGDQETQYF
TGTGCCAGTAGTATAGGACGGGGGGACCAAGAGACCCAGTACTTC
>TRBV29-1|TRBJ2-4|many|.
CSVALRDDKNIQYF
TGCAGCGTTGCGCTCCGGGACGACAAAAACATTCAGTACTTC
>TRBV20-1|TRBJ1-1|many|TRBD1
CSAKQGLDTEAFF
TGCAGTGCAAAACAGGGGTTGGACACTGAAGCTTTCTTT
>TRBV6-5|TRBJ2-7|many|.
CASSSIVPPFAEQYF
TGTGCCAGCAGTTCCATAGTACCTCCTTTCGCCGAGCAGTACTTC
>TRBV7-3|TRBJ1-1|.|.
CASSLIVRKRNTEAFF
TGTGCCAGCAGCTTAATTGTCCGGAAAAGGAACACTGAAGCTTTCTTT
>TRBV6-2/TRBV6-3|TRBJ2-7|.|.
CASSRVVQRGQYF
TGTGCCAGCAGCAGGGTGGTCCAAAGGGGGCAGTACTTC
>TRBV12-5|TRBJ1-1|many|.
CASGLDGPNTEAFF
TGTGCTAGTGGACTCGACGGACCGAACACTGAAGCTTTCTTT
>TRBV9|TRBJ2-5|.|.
CASSPNSPGETQYF
TGTGCCAGCAGCCCTAATTCCCCCGGAGAAACCCAGTACTTC
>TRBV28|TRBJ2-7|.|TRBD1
CAITGDRGLSEQYF
TGTGCCATTACAGGGGACAGGGGACTAAGCGAGCAGTACTTC
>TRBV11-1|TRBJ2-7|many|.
CASSPTQKYEQYF
TGTGCCAGCAGCCCGACACAAAAATACGAGCAGTACTTC
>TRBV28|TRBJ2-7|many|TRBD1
CATGTGDSGEQYF
TGTGCCACCGGGACAGGGGATTCGGGGGAGCAGTACTTC
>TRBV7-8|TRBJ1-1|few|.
CASSQDRITEAFF
TGTGCCAGCAGCCAAGATCGGATCACTGAAGCTTTCTTT
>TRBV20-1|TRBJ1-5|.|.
CSALGGGNQPQHF
TGCAGTGCCCTGGGTGGCGGCAATCAGCCCCAGCATTTT
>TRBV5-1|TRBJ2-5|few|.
CASSSPAGEEETQYF
TGCGCCAGCAGCTCGCCCGCAGGGGAGGAAGAGACCCAGTACTTC
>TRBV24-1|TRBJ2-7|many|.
CATSGNGYEQYF
TGTGCCACCAGTGGAAACGGCTACGAGCAGTACTTC
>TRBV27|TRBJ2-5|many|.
CASSLSFRETQYF
TGTGCCAGCAGTTTATCATTCCGGGAGACCCAGTACTTC
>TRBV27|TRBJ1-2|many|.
CASRPPGRTGYTF
TGTGCCAGCAGGCCCCCGGGCCGGACGGGCTACACCTTC
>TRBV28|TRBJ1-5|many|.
CASSYGGRQPQHF
TGTGCCAGCAGTTACGGGGGCCGTCAGCCCCAGCATTTT
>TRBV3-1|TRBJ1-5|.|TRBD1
CASSYRTGIQPQHF
TGTGCCAGCAGCTATCGGACAGGGATTCAGCCCCAGCATTTT
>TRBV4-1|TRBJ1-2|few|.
CASSPVAGVGYTF
TGCGCCAGCAGCCCGGTTGCCGGGGTTGGCTACACCTTC
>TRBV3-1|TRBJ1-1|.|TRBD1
CASSPRDRGGTEAFF
TGTGCCAGCAGCCCCCGGGACAGGGGAGGCACTGAAGCTTTCTTT
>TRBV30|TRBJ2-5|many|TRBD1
CAWTPTGAQETQYF
TGTGCCTGGACTCCTACAGGGGCCCAAGAGACCCAGTACTTC
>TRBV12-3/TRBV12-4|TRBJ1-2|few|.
CASSFDGQYGYTF
TGTGCCAGCAGTTTCGATGGGCAGTATGGCTACACCTTC
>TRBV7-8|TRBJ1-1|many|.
CASSPEMLTEAFF
TGTGCCAGCAGCCCGGAGATGTTGACTGAAGCTTTCTTT
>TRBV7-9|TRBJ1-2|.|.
CASSLEVRRGGYTF
TGTGCCAGCAGCTTAGAAGTCAGGAGGGGTGGCTACACCTTC
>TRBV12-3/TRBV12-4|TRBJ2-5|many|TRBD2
CASSLGLAGQETQYF
TGTGCCAGCAGTTTAGGCCTAGCGGGGCAAGAGACCCAGTACTTC
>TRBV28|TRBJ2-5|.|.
CASSLSVGGRETQYF
TGTGCCAGCAGTTTATCAGTCGGGGGAAGAGAGACCCAGTACTTC
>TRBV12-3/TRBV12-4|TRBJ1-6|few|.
CASSLGGGRGSPLHF
TGTGCCAGCAGCCTGGGGGGGGGACGGGGCTCACCCCTCCACTTT
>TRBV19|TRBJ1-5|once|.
CASSIRWRQSNQPQHF
TGTGCCAGTAGTATTCGGTGGCGACAGTCGAATCAGCCCCAGCATTTT
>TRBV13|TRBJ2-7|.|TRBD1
CASSSGDRGRGEQYF
TGTGCCAGCAGCTCCGGGGACAGGGGGCGGGGAGAGCAGTACTTC
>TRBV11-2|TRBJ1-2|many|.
CASSLGVGISYGYTF
TGTGCCAGCAGCCTAGGCGTGGGGATTTCCTATGGCTACACCTTC